The source of this T cell receptor (beta chain) is a study of T cell responses to AZD1222 COVID-19 vaccine. Remarks on this clone: Its antigen is not known.

TCRdb's copy holds only in-frame clones and misses some; the assay was immunoSEQ multiplex PCR. The sample lists approximately 90,000 clones, about 89% occurring once. Study results and limitations: Scientists sampled the repertoires only once the peak T cell response had passed.

Recipients boosted at about 4 weeks or about 12 weeks are pooled. The sample in question was peripheral blood, obtained 28 days after the second AZD1222 dose. This receptor was identified in an adult who received the AZD1222 COVID-19 vaccine.

The CDR3 DNA sequence: TGTGCCAGCAGCTCACATGCAGGGGGTGGGCAGCCCCAGCATTTT. It encodes CASSSHAGGGQPQHF. This chain links TRBV7-2 with TRBJ1-5; 7 bases line up with TRBD1. The CDR3 runs to 15 residues. Losses at the gene ends were 4 bases for V and 7 bases for J; bases not matched to a gene: 10. Germline V gene sequence: CDR1 SGHTA, CDR2 FQGNSA.